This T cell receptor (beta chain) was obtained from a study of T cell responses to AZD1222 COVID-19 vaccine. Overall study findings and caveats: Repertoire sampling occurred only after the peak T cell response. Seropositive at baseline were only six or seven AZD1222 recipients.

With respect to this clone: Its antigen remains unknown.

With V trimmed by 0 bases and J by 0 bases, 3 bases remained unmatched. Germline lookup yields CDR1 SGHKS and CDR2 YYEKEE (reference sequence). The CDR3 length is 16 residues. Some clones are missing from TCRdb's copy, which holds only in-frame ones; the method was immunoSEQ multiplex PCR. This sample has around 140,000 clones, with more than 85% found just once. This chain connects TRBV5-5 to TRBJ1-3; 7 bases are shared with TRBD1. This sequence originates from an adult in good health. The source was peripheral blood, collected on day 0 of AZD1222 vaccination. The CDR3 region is CASSLVGQVSGNTIYF. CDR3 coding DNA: TGTGCCAGCAGCTTGGTCGGACAGGTCTCTGGAAACACCATATATTTT.